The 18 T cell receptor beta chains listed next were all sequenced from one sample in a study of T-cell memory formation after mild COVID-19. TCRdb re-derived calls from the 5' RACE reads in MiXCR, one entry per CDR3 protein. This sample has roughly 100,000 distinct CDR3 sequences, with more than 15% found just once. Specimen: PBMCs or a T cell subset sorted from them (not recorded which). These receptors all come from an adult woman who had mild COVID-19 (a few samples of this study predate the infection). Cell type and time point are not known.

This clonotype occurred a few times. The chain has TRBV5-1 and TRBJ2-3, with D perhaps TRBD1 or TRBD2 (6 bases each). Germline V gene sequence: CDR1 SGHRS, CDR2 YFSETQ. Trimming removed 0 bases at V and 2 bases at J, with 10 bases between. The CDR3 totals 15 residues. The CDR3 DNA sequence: TGCGCCAGCAGCTTGGCCCGGGGGCCCACAGATACGCAGTATTTT. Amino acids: CASSLARGPTDTQYF.

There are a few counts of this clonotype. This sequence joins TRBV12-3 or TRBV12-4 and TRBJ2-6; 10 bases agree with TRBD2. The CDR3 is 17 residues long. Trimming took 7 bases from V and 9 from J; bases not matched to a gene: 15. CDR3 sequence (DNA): TGTGCCAGCAAGCTAGCGGGAGCAGACGGTGTAGGCAACGTCCTGACTTTC. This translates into CASKLAGADGVGNVLTF.

As DNA, the CDR3 is TGTGCCAGCGGGGAGAGTACCCGGGATTACTCCTACAATGAGCAGTTCTTC. It encodes CASGESTRDYSYNEQFF. The V and J genes are TRBV7-6 and TRBJ2-1; a weak D match, TRBD2 (5 bases). Germline V gene data show CDR1 as SGHVS and CDR2 as FNYEAQ. Between the trimmed V and J ends, which lost 8 bases and 0 bases, there was a span of 20 bases. The CDR3 length is 17 residues.

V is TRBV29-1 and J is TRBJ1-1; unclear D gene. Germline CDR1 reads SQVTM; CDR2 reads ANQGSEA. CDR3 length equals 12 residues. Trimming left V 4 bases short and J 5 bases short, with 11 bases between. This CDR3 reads CSVVAVETEAFF. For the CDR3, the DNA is TGCAGCGTTGTCGCAGTCGAGACTGAAGCTTTCTTT.

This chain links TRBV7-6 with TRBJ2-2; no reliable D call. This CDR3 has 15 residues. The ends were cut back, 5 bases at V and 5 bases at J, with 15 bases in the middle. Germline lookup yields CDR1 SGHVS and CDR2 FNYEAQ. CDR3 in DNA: TGTGCCAGCAGCCCAAGGACCGGTAGTACCGGGGAGCTGTTTTTT. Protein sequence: CASSPRTGSTGELFF.

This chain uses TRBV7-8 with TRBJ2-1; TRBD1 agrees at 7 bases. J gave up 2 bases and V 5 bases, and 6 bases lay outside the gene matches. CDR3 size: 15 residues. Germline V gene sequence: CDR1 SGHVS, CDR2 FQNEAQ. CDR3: CASSPTGITYNEQFF. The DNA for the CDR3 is TGTGCCAGCAGCCCGACAGGGATAACCTACAATGAGCAGTTCTTC.

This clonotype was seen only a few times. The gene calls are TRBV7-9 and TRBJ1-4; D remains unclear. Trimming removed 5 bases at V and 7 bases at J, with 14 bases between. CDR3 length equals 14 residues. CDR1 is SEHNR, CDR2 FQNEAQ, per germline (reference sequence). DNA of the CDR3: TGTGCCAGCAGCCCCGACACGGTGGCTGAAAAACTGTTTTTT. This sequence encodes CASSPDTVAEKLFF.

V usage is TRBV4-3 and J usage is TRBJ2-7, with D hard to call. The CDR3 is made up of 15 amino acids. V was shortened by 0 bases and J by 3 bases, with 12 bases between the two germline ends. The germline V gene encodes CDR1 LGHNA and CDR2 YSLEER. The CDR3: CASSQDSVSYYEQYF. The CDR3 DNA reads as TGCGCCAGCAGCCAAGATTCGGTGAGCTACTACGAGCAGTACTTC.

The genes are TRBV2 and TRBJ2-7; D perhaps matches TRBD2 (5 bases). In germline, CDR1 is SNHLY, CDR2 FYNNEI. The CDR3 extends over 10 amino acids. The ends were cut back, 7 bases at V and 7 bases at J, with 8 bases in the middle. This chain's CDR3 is CASNRREQYF. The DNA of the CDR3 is TGTGCCAGCAACCGGAGGGAGCAGTACTTC.

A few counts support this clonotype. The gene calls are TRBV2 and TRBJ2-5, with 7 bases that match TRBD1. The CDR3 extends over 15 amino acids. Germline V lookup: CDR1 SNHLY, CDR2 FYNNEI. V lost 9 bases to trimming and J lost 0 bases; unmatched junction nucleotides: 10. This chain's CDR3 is CASTRVGGYQETQYF. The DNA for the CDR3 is TGTGCCAGTACCAGGGTAGGGGGCTACCAAGAGACCCAGTACTTC.

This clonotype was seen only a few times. The CDR3 DNA reads as TGTGCCAGCAGTGAACCCGGGGGAAGACTCTATGGCTACACCTTC. This sequence encodes CASSEPGGRLYGYTF. The V call is TRBV2, the J call TRBJ1-2, with a possible D match to TRBD1 (5 bases). Germline CDR1 reads SNHLY; CDR2 reads FYNNEI. Trimming shortened V by 2 bases and J by 4 bases, and 14 bases separated the two germline ends. This CDR3 has 15 amino acids.

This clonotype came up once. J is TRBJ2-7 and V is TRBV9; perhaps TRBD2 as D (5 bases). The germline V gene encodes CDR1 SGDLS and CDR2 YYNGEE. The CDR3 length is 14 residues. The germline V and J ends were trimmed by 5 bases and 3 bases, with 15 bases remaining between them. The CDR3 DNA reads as TGTGCCAGCAGTGAGGCGGGTGTGGGCTACGAGCAGTACTTC. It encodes CASSEAGVGYEQYF. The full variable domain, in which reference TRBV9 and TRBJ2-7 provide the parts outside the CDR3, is DSGVTQTPKHLITATGQRVTLRCSPRSGDLSVYWYQQSLDQGLQFLIQYYNGEERAKGNILERFSAQQFPDLHSELNLSSLELGDSALYFCASSEAGVGYEQYFGPGTRLTVT.

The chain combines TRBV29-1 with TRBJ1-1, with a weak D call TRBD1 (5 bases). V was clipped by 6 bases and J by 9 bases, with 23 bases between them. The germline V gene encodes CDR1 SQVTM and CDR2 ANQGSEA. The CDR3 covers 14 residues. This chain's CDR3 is CSVPPLGVQEQAFF. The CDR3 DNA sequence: TGCAGCGTGCCCCCTTTGGGGGTCCAGGAACAAGCTTTCTTT.

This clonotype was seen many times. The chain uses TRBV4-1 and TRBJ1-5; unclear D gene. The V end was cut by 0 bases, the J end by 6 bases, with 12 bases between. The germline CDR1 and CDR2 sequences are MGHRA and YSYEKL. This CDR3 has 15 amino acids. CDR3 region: CASSQDISAGQPQHF. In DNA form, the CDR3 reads TGCGCCAGCAGCCAAGATATTAGTGCCGGTCAGCCCCAGCATTTT.

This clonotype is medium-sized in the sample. CDR3 amino acids: CASSQEAAPGYEQYF. The CDR3, as DNA: TGCGCCAGCAGCCAAGAGGCCGCACCGGGTTACGAGCAGTACTTC. This chain links TRBV4-1 with TRBJ2-7; D call uncertain. This CDR3 is built from 15 residues. Germline values: CDR1 MGHRA, CDR2 YSYEKL. With 0 bases removed from V and 4 bases from J, the gap between germline ends came to 13 bases.

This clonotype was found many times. CDR3 bases: TGTGCCAGCAGTTTCGGAGATACGCAGTATTTT. Protein: CASSFGDTQYF. The rearrangement links TRBV12-3 or TRBV12-4 to TRBJ2-3; D remains unclear. V lost 3 bases and J 5 bases, leaving 3 bases between the germline ends. This CDR3 is 11 amino acids long.

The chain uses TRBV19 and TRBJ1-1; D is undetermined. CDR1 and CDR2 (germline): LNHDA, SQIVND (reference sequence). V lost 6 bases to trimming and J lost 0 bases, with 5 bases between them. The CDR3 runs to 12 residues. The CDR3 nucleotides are TGTGCCAGTAGAGAATTGAACACTGAAGCTTTCTTT. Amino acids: CASRELNTEAFF. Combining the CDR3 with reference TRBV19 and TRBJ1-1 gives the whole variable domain DGGITQSPKYLFRKEGQNVTLSCEQNLNHDAMYWYRQDPGQGLRLIYYSQIVNDFQKGDIAEGYSVSREKKESFPLTVTSAQKNPTAFYLCASRELNTEAFFGQGTRLTVV.

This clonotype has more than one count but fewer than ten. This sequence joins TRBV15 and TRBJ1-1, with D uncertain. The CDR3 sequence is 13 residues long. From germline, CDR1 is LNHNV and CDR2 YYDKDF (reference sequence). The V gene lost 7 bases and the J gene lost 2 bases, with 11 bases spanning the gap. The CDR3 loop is CATTYSLNTEAFF. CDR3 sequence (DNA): TGTGCCACCACTTATTCACTAAACACTGAAGCTTTCTTT.